The rows below give T cell receptor beta chains drawn from one sample of a study of T cells in Graves' hyperthyroidism and ophthalmopathy. Each CDR3 protein gets one entry after TCRdb re-called the multiplex PCR reads with MiXCR. The sample consists of a few hundred thousand distinct CDR3 sequences, approximately 18% of them appearing once. The sample taken for sequencing was blood. These TCRs come from a man aged 18 to 29 with Graves' ophthalmopathy. Both conserved end residues are part of each CDR3. D genes are given only for firm matches. Clone size is shown for a subset of rows, as once, few, many or a class of expanded clone.

TRBD2,NA,TRBJ2-7,TRBV11-1,CASSSISGRETYEQYF,TGTGCCAGCAGCTCCATTAGCGGGAGGGAAACCTACGAGCAGTACTTC
NA,many,TRBJ1-2,TRBV24-1,CATSDTQTNYGYTF,TGTGCCACCAGTGATACCCAGACCAACTATGGCTACACCTTC
NA,many,TRBJ1-1,TRBV13,CASSFLGSLSGTEAFF,TGTGCCAGCAGCTTTTTGGGGTCATTATCGGGGACTGAAGCTTTCTTT
NA,many,TRBJ2-3,TRBV7-3,CASSLYEGSQYF,TGTGCCAGCAGCTTATACGAGGGGTCGCAGTATTTT
NA,many,TRBJ1-5,TRBV2,CASSKDRSNQPQHF,TGTGCCAGCAGTAAAGACAGGTCTAATCAGCCCCAGCATTTT
TRBD1,NA,TRBJ2-3,TRBV5-6,CASSLRGQGIDTQYF,TGTGCCAGCAGCTTGCGGGGACAGGGTATAGATACGCAGTATTTT
NA,NA,TRBJ1-3,TRBV7-9,CASSPRSSSSGNTIYF,TGTGCCAGCAGCCCCCGCTCTTCGAGCTCTGGAAACACCATATATTTT
TRBD1,few,TRBJ2-3,TRBV7-9,CASSWGQYITDTQYF,TGTGCCAGCAGCTGGGGACAGTATATCACAGATACGCAGTATTTT
NA,many,TRBJ1-2,TRBV20-1,CSAGVAVGYGYTF,TGCAGTGCTGGCGTGGCAGTCGGCTATGGCTACACCTTC
NA,many,TRBJ1-1,TRBV3-1,CASSQGRGKAFF,TGTGCCAGCAGCCAAGGCAGGGGTAAGGCTTTCTTT
TRBD2,once,TRBJ2-3,TRBV19,CATKQRGGGADTQYF,TGTGCCACTAAACAGCGGGGGGGCGGGGCAGATACGCAGTATTTT
TRBD2,NA,TRBJ2-1,TRBV2,CASTGRGGDNEQFF,TGTGCCAGCACTGGGCGGGGAGGGGATAATGAGCAGTTCTTC
NA,many,TRBJ1-1,TRBV12-3/TRBV12-4,CASIQPPNTEAFF,TGTGCCAGCATTCAACCGCCGAACACTGAAGCTTTCTTT
NA,many,TRBJ1-1,TRBV7-2,CASSRADSQAFF,TGTGCCAGCAGCCGTGCGGACAGCCAAGCTTTCTTT
NA,many,TRBJ1-2,TRBV3-1,CASSQEPRFAYGYTF,TGTGCCAGCAGCCAAGAACCCAGGTTTGCCTATGGCTACACCTTC
TRBD2,many,TRBJ2-1,TRBV7-9,CASSSSGGLNEQFF,TGTGCCAGCAGCTCTAGCGGGGGACTCAATGAGCAGTTCTTC
NA,few,TRBJ2-1,TRBV18,CASSPSLANEQFF,TGTGCCAGCTCACCTTCTCTAGCCAATGAGCAGTTCTTC
TRBD1,NA,TRBJ1-5,TRBV19,CASSDVGQGRSQPQHF,TGTGCCAGTAGTGACGTCGGACAGGGAAGGAGTCAGCCCCAGCATTTT
TRBD1,few,TRBJ1-1,TRBV19,CASSSGQGRGNTEAFF,TGTGCCAGTAGTTCGGGACAGGGGAGGGGAAACACTGAAGCTTTCTTT
TRBD1,many,TRBJ2-5,TRBV2,CASGWTGREGETQYF,TGTGCCAGCGGGTGGACAGGGAGAGAGGGGGAGACCCAGTACTTC
TRBD1,many,TRBJ1-1,TRBV20-1,CSAQGGGGNTEAFF,TGCAGTGCTCAGGGGGGCGGGGGAAACACTGAAGCTTTCTTT
NA,many,TRBJ1-1,TRBV20-1,CSARADPNTEAFF,TGCAGTGCTAGAGCAGACCCGAACACTGAAGCTTTCTTT
TRBD2,NA,TRBJ2-7,TRBV6-2/TRBV6-3,CASSITGTSGGASYEQYF,TGTGCCAGCAGTATCACAGGGACTAGCGGGGGGGCCTCCTACGAGCAGTACTTC